This passage covers 21 T cell receptor beta chains from one sample sequenced in a study of human T cells and chemical hapten exposure listed by TCRdb under 2021. In light of the paper, this sample's time point label describes: pre-sensitization, week 0. Per the publication, the treatment or condition label means: therapeutic diphenylcyclopropenone sensitization with weekly scalp DPC. The method behind the library was RACE. Sequenced using a NextSeq 500. In TCRdb, the public reads were trimmed at Q25 with fastp and aligned with MiXCR, with productive beta chains retained. Rows are combined by CDR3 protein, so each entry shows the most common genes and DNA. Within this sample are tens of thousands of distinct CDR3 sequences, with around 7% of them counted one time only. Under 2% of the sample lies in the top ten. Here the sequenced sample was whole blood, taken in connection with sensitization to the hapten diphenylcyclopropenone (DPC). The receptors were gathered from a woman younger than 45 with alopecia areata. Some clones in this sample may be carry-over from other donors' samples.

This clonotype occurred a few times. The chain links TRBV5-4 to TRBJ1-1; weak D call: TRBD1 (5 bases). The CDR3 runs to 13 residues. Trimming removed 1 base at V and 7 bases at J, with 11 bases between. Germline V gene lookup returns CDR1 SGHNT and CDR2 YYREEE (reference sequence). In nucleotides, the CDR3 is TGTGCCAGCAGCTTGTTAGGTGACAGTGAAGCTTTCTTT. Its translation is CASSLLGDSEAFF.

In its sample, this clonotype was seen many times. The chain has TRBV11-2 and TRBJ1-6, with unresolved D. Looked up from germline, CDR1 is SGHAT and CDR2 is FQNNGV. Trimming removed 4 bases from V and 6 bases from J, with 10 bases in between. The CDR3 runs 14 residues. The CDR3, as DNA: TGTGCCAGCAGCTCCTGGGCAGCTAATTCACCCCTCCACTTT. It codes for CASSSWAANSPLHF. Full variable domain (outside the CDR3, taken from reference TRBV11-2 and TRBJ1-6): EAGVAQSPRYKIIEKRQSVAFWCNPISGHATLYWYQQILGQGPKLLIQFQNNGVVDDSQLPKDRFSAERLKGVDSTLKIQPAKLEDSAVYLCASSSWAANSPLHFGNGTRLTVT.

Regarding this clonotype: A much larger clone lies one base from this, so it may be a read error. This rearrangement joins TRBV12-3 or TRBV12-4 to TRBJ1-1, with D possibly being TRBD1 (5 bases). The CDR3 is 12 residues long. Trimming left V 3 bases short and J 10 bases short, with 12 bases between. The CDR3 DNA reads TGTGCCAGCAGTTTTCAGGGCTCTGGAGCTTTCTTT. It yields the protein CASSFQGSGAFF.

This sequence joins TRBV20-1 and TRBJ1-5; D remains ambiguous. The CDR3 loop spans 15 amino acids. V gave up 3 bases and J gave up 0 bases, with 12 bases separating them. Germline V gene sequence: CDR1 DFQATT, CDR2 SNEGSKA (reference sequence). The CDR3 spells CSARTTGSSNQPQHF. The DNA of the CDR3 is TGCAGTGCTAGGACTACCGGGAGTAGCAATCAGCCCCAGCATTTT.

As for this clonotype: A much larger clone sits a single nucleotide away, making a read error possible. This chain uses TRBV28 with TRBJ1-2; D is possibly TRBD1 (5 bases). Germline loops: CDR1 MDHEN, CDR2 SYDVKM. CDR3 length: 14 residues. CDR3 coding DNA: TGTGCCAGCAGCGCCGTGGGGGTTGACTATGGCTACGCCTTC. Its protein is CASSAVGVDYGYAF.

This clonotype was seen ten or more times. The chain has TRBV5-1 and TRBJ2-1; D unresolved. The CDR3 covers 11 residues. In germline, CDR1 is SGHRS, CDR2 YFSETQ. V was shortened by 6 bases and J by 4 bases, with 5 bases between the two germline ends. DNA of the CDR3: TGCGCCAGCATCGGTTACAATGAGCAGTTCTTC. The encoded protein is CASIGYNEQFF.

In this sample, this clonotype turned up many times. The chain has TRBV20-1 and TRBJ2-5; possible D gene TRBD2, 6 bases. Trimming removed 3 bases from V and 0 bases from J, with 17 bases in between. This CDR3 has 16 amino acids. Germline assignment: CDR1 DFQATT and CDR2 SNEGSKA (reference sequence). Here the CDR3 DNA reads TGCAGTGCTAGCAGGTCCGCGGGAATGTACCAAGAGACCCAGTACTTC. The encoded protein is CSASRSAGMYQETQYF.

This clonotype appeared a few times. CDR3 coding DNA: TGTGCCAGCAGTTGGACGGGGACCACTGAAGCTTTCTTT. Its translation is CASSWTGTTEAFF. The chain joins TRBV7-9 to TRBJ1-1; possible D gene TRBD1, 5 bases. V lost 6 bases and J 4 bases, leaving 12 bases between the germline ends. The CDR3 totals 13 residues. Germline V CDR1 and CDR2: SEHNR, FQNEAQ (reference sequence).

In its sample, this clonotype was seen many times. J is TRBJ1-1 and V is TRBV7-3; D gene uncertain. The CDR3 is 13 amino acids. V gave up 2 bases and J gave up 1 base, with 5 bases separating them. CDR1 is SGHTA, CDR2 FQGTGA, per germline. The CDR3: CASSLRPNTEAFF. The DNA for the CDR3 is TGTGCCAGCAGCTTACGGCCGAACACTGAAGCTTTCTTT.

This rearrangement joins TRBV12-3 or TRBV12-4 to TRBJ1-3, with 10 bases fitting TRBD1. Trimming took 6 bases from V and 3 from J; bases not matched to a gene: 8. The CDR3 is 16 amino acids. For the CDR3, the DNA is TGTGCCAGCAGCTTGACAGGGGGCGCAGGTGGAAACACCATATATTTT. The encoded protein is CASSLTGGAGGNTIYF.

This clonotype was found many times. This sequence joins TRBV13 and TRBJ2-7, with 11 bases matching TRBD2. The CDR3 loop spans 15 amino acids. J gave up 3 bases and V 7 bases, and 8 bases lay outside the gene matches. Germline loops: CDR1 PRHDT, CDR2 FYEKMQ (reference sequence). The CDR3 region is CASNRKGLADYEQYF. The CDR3 DNA is TGTGCCAGCAACAGGAAGGGACTAGCGGACTACGAGCAGTACTTC.

This clonotype was found many times. The chain recombines TRBV12-3 or TRBV12-4 with TRBJ2-3; TRBD2 aligns across 7 bases. Trimming cost V 4 bases and J 0 bases; bases outside gene matches: 10. The CDR3 is 17 residues long. This chain's CDR3 is CASSWPQTSTSTDTQYF. CDR3 nucleotides: TGTGCCAGCAGTTGGCCCCAGACTAGCACTAGCACAGATACGCAGTATTTT.

This clonotype was detected many times. This chain uses TRBV6-1 with TRBJ1-5; D remains ambiguous. The CDR3 extends over 13 amino acids. Germline V gene data show CDR1 as MNHNS and CDR2 as SASEGT. V was pared by 3 bases and J by 4 bases, with 7 bases between. This chain's CDR3 is CASSERSNQPQHF. In DNA form, the CDR3 reads TGTGCCAGCAGTGAGAGGAGTAATCAGCCCCAGCATTTT.

This clonotype was observed a handful of times. This chain uses TRBV29-1 with TRBJ2-3; D possibly corresponds to TRBD2 (5 bases). CDR1 is SQVTM, CDR2 ANQGSEA, per germline. Trimming pared 3 bases from V and 1 base from J, leaving 8 bases between. This CDR3 comprises 13 residues. CDR3 sequence (DNA): TGCAGCGTTGATGAGGGCGGCACAGATACGCAGTATTTT. Amino acid sequence: CSVDEGGTDTQYF.

The chain employs TRBV5-1 and TRBJ2-3; D perhaps matches TRBD2 (6 bases). V gave up 4 bases and J gave up 1 base, with 10 bases separating them. This CDR3 contains 14 residues. Germline assignment: CDR1 SGHRS and CDR2 YFSETQ. This CDR3 is CASSPGLRTDTQYF. The CDR3 DNA is TGCGCCAGCAGCCCGGGACTCCGCACAGATACGCAGTATTTT.

This clonotype was seen many times. The V and J genes are TRBV20-1 and TRBJ1-2; the D gene is possibly TRBD1 (5 bases). The CDR3 has 14 residues. Trimming took off 1 base at V and 0 bases at J, with 9 bases between the two ends. Germline-derived CDR1 and CDR2 are DFQATT and SNEGSKA (reference sequence). In nucleotides, the CDR3 is TGCAGTGCTAGAGCGACAGAGGCTAACTATGGCTACACCTTC. It yields the protein CSARATEANYGYTF.

This clonotype ranks as medium-sized (0.01 to 0.1%). Mismatch with germline at one junction end may stem from a read error. The V and J genes are TRBV5-1 and TRBJ2-7, with TRBD1 matching 7 bases. This CDR3 region has 13 residues. Germline values: CDR1 SGHRS, CDR2 YFSETQ. The CDR3 region is CASSPGQSYEQYF. In nucleotides, the CDR3 is TGTGCCAGCAGCCCGGGACAGTCCTACGAGCAGTACTTC.

This clonotype was seen ten or more times. This chain connects TRBV14 to TRBJ1-1; D unclear. This CDR3 has 11 residues. Trimming cost V 2 bases and J 8 bases, with 6 bases left between them. Looked up from germline, CDR1 is SGHDN and CDR2 is FVKESK. The CDR3 DNA is TGTGCCAGCAGCCAATACAGCGAAGCTTTCTTT. Translating it yields CASSQYSEAFF.

This clonotype was recorded a few times. The chain couples TRBV6-1 to TRBJ1-5; D uncertain. Germline V gene lookup returns CDR1 MNHNS and CDR2 SASEGT. This CDR3 region has 14 residues. Trimming cost V 1 base and J 3 bases, with 7 bases left between them. The CDR3 bases are TGTGCCAGCAGTGAAGGACACAACAATCAGCCCCAGCATTTT. Amino acid sequence: CASSEGHNNQPQHF.

This clonotype was detected only a few times. The rearrangement joins TRBV14 to TRBJ1-2, with D possibly matching TRBD1 (6 bases). The CDR3 has 14 residues. Germline V lookup: CDR1 SGHDN, CDR2 FVKESK. Trimming removed 6 bases from V and 5 bases from J, with 16 bases in between. The CDR3 here is CASSGGPAGYGYTF. CDR3 in DNA: TGTGCCAGCAGTGGGGGCCCAGCGGGTTATGGCTACACCTTC.

This clonotype has at least ten counts. This chain uses TRBV20-1 with TRBJ1-5; D is unresolved. The CDR3 contains 15 residues. Between the trimmed V and J ends, which lost 3 bases and 0 bases, there was a span of 12 bases. Germline lookup yields CDR1 DFQATT and CDR2 SNEGSKA (reference sequence). CDR3: CSARGDRNSNQPQHF. The CDR3 DNA follows: TGCAGTGCTAGGGGTGACCGTAATAGCAATCAGCCCCAGCATTTT.